The 20 T cell receptor beta chains below all came from one sample that was sequenced in a study of T cells after yellow fever vaccination. TCRdb re-analysed the 5' RACE reads in MiXCR, keeping a single row per CDR3 protein. Among hundreds of thousands of distinct CDR3 sequences listed, around 20% were seen once. The sequencing here drew on PBMCs, taken before the yellow fever booster vaccination. These receptors were collected from a young man who received the YFV17D yellow fever vaccine.

The chain carries TRBV20-1 and TRBJ2-7; D is ambiguous. Germline V gene data show CDR1 as DFQATT and CDR2 as SNEGSKA (reference sequence). The ends were cut back, 6 bases at V and 3 bases at J, with 18 bases in the middle. The CDR3 is made up of 14 amino acids. The CDR3 here is CSASGSWVGYEQYF. CDR3 in DNA: TGCAGTGCCTCCGGGTCCTGGGTTGGCTACGAGCAGTACTTC.

The genes are TRBV5-1 and TRBJ2-3, with unresolved D. V was shortened by 3 bases and J by 6 bases, with 14 bases between the two germline ends. Germline assignment: CDR1 SGHRS and CDR2 YFSETQ. The CDR3 totals 14 residues. CDR3 DNA sequence: TGCGCCAGCAGCTCGCAGAACAAGGAGGATACGCAGTATTTT. Its protein product is CASSSQNKEDTQYF.

This clonotype was seen a handful of times. DNA of the CDR3: TGCGCCAGCAGCTTGGACGGGCCGGGACAGGGGTCGACCCAGCATTTT. Its translation: CASSLDGPGQGSTQHF. This chain uses TRBV5-1 with TRBJ1-5; 10 bases fit TRBD1. Germline-derived CDR1 and CDR2 are SGHRS and YFSETQ. With 0 bases clipped from V and 11 bases from J, the junction kept 11 bases outside the gene matches. The CDR3 is 16 amino acids.

There are a few counts of this clonotype. The chain combines TRBV10-3 with TRBJ1-2, with D hard to call. Germline values: CDR1 ENHRY, CDR2 SYGVKD. The CDR3 loop spans 14 amino acids. Trimming pared 7 bases from V and 0 bases from J, leaving 12 bases between. As DNA, the CDR3 is TGTGCCATCACTCTCAGCGGAGCTAACTATGGCTACACCTTC. Residues: CAITLSGANYGYTF.

This clonotype has ten or more counts. The CDR3 nucleotides are TGTGCCGGTCAGACGGATAATTCACCCCTCCACTTT. Translation gives CAGQTDNSPLHF. This chain connects TRBV2 to TRBJ1-6; unclear D gene. Per germline, CDR1 SNHLY and CDR2 FYNNEI. V was clipped by 11 bases and J by 5 bases, with 10 bases between them. This CDR3 region has 12 residues.

This clonotype showed up many times. The chain uses TRBV5-1 and TRBJ2-3; a possible D gene is TRBD1 (5 bases). Germline loops: CDR1 SGHRS, CDR2 YFSETQ. V dropped 4 bases and J dropped 5 bases, with 14 bases sitting between them. The CDR3 is 14 amino acids. Here the CDR3 reads CASSADSAGDTQYF. The CDR3 coding sequence is TGCGCCAGCAGCGCCGACAGCGCCGGAGATACGCAGTATTTT.

V gene TRBV5-4 combines with J gene TRBJ2-5, with 8 bases aligning to TRBD2. Per the germline V gene, CDR1 is SGHNT and CDR2 is YYREEE (reference sequence). The CDR3 contains 14 residues. V was pared by 6 bases and J by 5 bases, with 9 bases of the junction left unmatched. The CDR3 loop reads CASTVAGGRETQYF. CDR3 bases: TGTGCCAGCACCGTGGCGGGGGGTCGGGAGACCCAGTACTTC.

This clonotype showed up just a few times. The V and J genes are TRBV6-6 and TRBJ1-5; D is unclear. The CDR3 consists of 10 residues. Trimming removed 7 bases from V and 10 bases from J, with 8 bases in between. In germline, CDR1 is MNHNY, CDR2 SVGAGI (reference sequence). The CDR3 region is CASNFCPQHF. The DNA for the CDR3 is TGTGCCAGCAATTTCTGCCCCCAGCATTTT.

The chain combines TRBV5-1 with TRBJ2-7, with TRBD1 matching 10 bases. Germline trimming cut 4 bases from V and 5 bases from J; bases unmatched to any gene: 9. The CDR3 contains 15 residues. Germline CDR1 is SGHRS and CDR2 is YFSETQ. As DNA, the CDR3 is TGCGCCAGCAGCCTCACCCGGGACAGGGGAAACGAGCAGTACTTC. Residues: CASSLTRDRGNEQYF.

In its sample, this clonotype was seen a few times. The J gene is TRBJ1-2, the V gene TRBV20-1; D is unresolved. CDR3 length equals 14 residues. V was cut by 0 bases and J by 1 base, with 9 bases left in between. Germline loops: CDR1 DFQATT, CDR2 SNEGSKA (reference sequence). CDR3 sequence (DNA): TGCAGTGCTAGAGATACAGTAGTTAACTATGGCTACACCTTC. This encodes CSARDTVVNYGYTF.

This clonotype occurred a few times. The chain has TRBV4-1 and TRBJ2-1, with 7 bases that match TRBD2. CDR1 is MGHRA and CDR2 is YSYEKL in the germline V gene. Trimming cost V 4 bases and J 10 bases; bases outside gene matches: 10. The CDR3 consists of 14 residues. The CDR3 coding sequence is TGCGCCAGCAGCCCGATCGAGCGGGGTGGAGAGCAGTTCTTC. The encoded protein is CASSPIERGGEQFF.

The chain links TRBV15 to TRBJ2-2; D possibly corresponds to TRBD2 (5 bases). The V end was cut by 0 bases, the J end by 8 bases, with 13 bases between. Germline loops: CDR1 LNHNV, CDR2 YYDKDF (reference sequence). The CDR3 loop spans 15 amino acids. CDR3 residues: CATSRDRGSVGELFF. For the CDR3, the DNA is TGTGCCACCAGCAGAGATCGGGGTAGTGTGGGGGAGCTGTTTTTT. Filled out from reference TRBV15 and TRBJ2-2, the complete variable domain reads DAMVIQNPRYQVTQFGKPVTLSCSQTLNHNVMYWYQQKSSQAPKLLFHYYDKDFNNEADTPDNFQSRRPNTSFCFLDIRSPGLGDTAMYLCATSRDRGSVGELFFGEGSRLTVL.

This clonotype was seen ten or more times. The chain employs TRBV7-9 and TRBJ2-2; unclear D gene. Trimming removed 7 bases from V and 1 base from J, with 7 bases in between. Per germline, CDR1 SEHNR and CDR2 FQNEAQ (reference sequence). The CDR3 runs to 13 residues. DNA for the CDR3: TGTGCCAGCAACCTTTGGAACACCGGGGAGCTGTTTTTT. Protein product: CASNLWNTGELFF.

A few counts support this clonotype. The V and J genes are TRBV6-1 and TRBJ2-7, with TRBD1 as a possible D gene (5 bases). V dropped 6 bases and J dropped 5 bases, with 14 bases sitting between them. This CDR3 is built from 13 residues. Germline lookup yields CDR1 MNHNS and CDR2 SASEGT. The CDR3 nucleotides read TGTGCCAGCAGCCGGAGACCCAGGGACGAGCAGTACGTC. It codes for CASSRRPRDEQYV.

The V and J genes are TRBV2 and TRBJ1-4; D ambiguous. Germline-derived CDR1 and CDR2 are SNHLY and FYNNEI. This CDR3 comprises 12 residues. V was pared by 11 bases and J by 4 bases, with 11 bases between. The CDR3, as DNA: TGTGCCGGCGACATTGGTAATGAAAAACTGTTTTTT. Amino acid sequence: CAGDIGNEKLFF.

This clonotype was seen a handful of times. The J gene is TRBJ2-1, the V gene TRBV7-8; D is possibly TRBD2 (6 bases). Per the germline V gene, CDR1 is SGHVS and CDR2 is FQNEAQ. This CDR3 has 17 amino acids. Trimming removed 1 base at V and 2 bases at J, with 15 bases between. In nucleotides, the CDR3 is TGTGCCAGCAGCTTAGGTCTGGCGGGGCAGACCTACAATGAGCAGTTCTTC. This codes for CASSLGLAGQTYNEQFF.

The rearrangement links TRBV7-9 to TRBJ2-1; TRBD2 matches at 16 bases. Per germline, CDR1 SEHNR and CDR2 FQNEAQ (reference sequence). The junction had 4 bases not matched to a gene; V was cut back by 6 bases and J by 8 bases. The CDR3 covers 15 residues. The CDR3 DNA reads TGTGCCAGCAGACCCGGGACTAGCGGGGGGGATGAGCAGTTCTTC. Encoded protein: CASRPGTSGGDEQFF.

This clonotype was observed a few times. This chain links TRBV12-3 or TRBV12-4 with TRBJ2-7; D might be TRBD1 (5 bases). V was pared by 7 bases and J by 6 bases, with 13 bases between. This CDR3 region has 12 residues. The CDR3 region is CASKQASPEQYF. Here the CDR3 DNA reads TGTGCCAGCAAACAGGCTTCCCCCGAGCAGTACTTC.

V and J are TRBV5-5 and TRBJ2-5; TRBD2 might be the D (6 bases). The length of the CDR3 is 15 residues. Trimming left V 7 bases short and J 5 bases short, with 21 bases between. The V gene's germline CDR1 is SGHKS and CDR2 YYEKEE (reference sequence). The chain's CDR3 is CASSLGGIVGETQYF. CDR3 bases: TGTGCCAGCTCCTTAGGCGGGATCGTGGGGGAGACCCAGTACTTC. The full variable domain, completed using reference TRBV5-5 and TRBJ2-5, is DAGVTQSPTHLIKTRGQQVTLRCSPISGHKSVSWYQQVLGQGPQFIFQYYEKEERGRGNFPDRFSARQFPNYSSELNVNALLLGDSALYLCASSLGGIVGETQYFGPGTRLLVL.

This clonotype has just a few counts. This chain connects TRBV7-2 to TRBJ2-3; D is undetermined. Trimming removed 1 base at V and 2 bases at J, with 4 bases between. The CDR3 consists of 13 residues. The germline V gene encodes CDR1 SGHTA and CDR2 FQGNSA. The DNA of the CDR3 is TGTGCCAGCAGCTTAGTGGTCACAGATACGCAGTATTTT. Amino acids: CASSLVVTDTQYF.